This entry concerns a single T cell receptor beta chain. The CDR3 totals 15 residues. The sample comes from a study of blood T cell repertoires in COVID-19. Looking at the study overall: T cells, B-cell-depleted T cells, or PBMCs supplied cDNA or gDNA.

Under the authors' procedure: Estimated nucleated cell counts came from reference gene primer amplification. Profiling relied on immunoSEQ multiplex PCR, and the TCRdb table lists in-frame clones only, not all of them. V and J calls plus clone size are reproduced from that table; the DNA served to infer D and trimming. The sample holds some 170,000 clones, 60% to 80% seen once. The chain combines TRBV21-1 with TRBJ1-1; TRBD1 is the table's D call and was not checked against the DNA. TRBV21-1 is marked as a pseudogene. The clonotype originates from a woman in her 70s with acute or convalescent COVID-19. Sequenced sample: peripheral blood. The CDR3 coding sequence is TGTGCCAGCAGGGGACAGGGAGGGGTGAACACTGAAGCTTTCTTT. Translated, it gives CASRGQGGVNTEAFF.